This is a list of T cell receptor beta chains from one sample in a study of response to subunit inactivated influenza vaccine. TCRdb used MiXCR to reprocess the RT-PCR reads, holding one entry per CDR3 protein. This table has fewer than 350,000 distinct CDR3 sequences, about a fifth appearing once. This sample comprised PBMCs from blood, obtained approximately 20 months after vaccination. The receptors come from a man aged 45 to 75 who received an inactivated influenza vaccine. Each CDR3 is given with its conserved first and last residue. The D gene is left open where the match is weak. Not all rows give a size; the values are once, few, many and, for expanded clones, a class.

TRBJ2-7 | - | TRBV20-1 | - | TGCAGTGCTAGAGGCGCCGGCGGGGCCTACGAGCAGTACTTC | CSARGAGGAYEQYF
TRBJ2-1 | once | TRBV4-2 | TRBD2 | TGTGCCAGCAGCCAATGGGCTAGCGGAAACAATGAGCAGTTCTTC | CASSQWASGNNEQFF
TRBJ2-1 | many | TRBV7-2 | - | TGTGCCAGCAGCTTATCCAGCTCCTACAATGAGCAGTTCTTC | CASSLSSSYNEQFF
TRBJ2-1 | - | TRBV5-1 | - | TGCGCCAGCAGCTTAAAATACAATGAGCAGTTCTTC | CASSLKYNEQFF
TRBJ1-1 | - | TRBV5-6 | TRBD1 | TGTGCCAGCAGCATGGACGACAGGGTTGGTGGTGGCACTGAAGCTTTCTTT | CASSMDDRVGGGTEAFF
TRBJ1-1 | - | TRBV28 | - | TGTGCCAGCAGTCGCACACTAGACAGCTACACTGAAGCTTTCTTT | CASSRTLDSYTEAFF
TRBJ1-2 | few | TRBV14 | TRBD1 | TGTGCCAGCAGCCGTTGGACAGGGGGCTCGGGACGGGGCTACACCTTC | CASSRWTGGSGRGYTF
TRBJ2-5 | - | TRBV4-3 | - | TGCGCCAGCAGCCGAACCCTGGGGGGCCAAGAGACCCAGTACTTC | CASSRTLGGQETQYF
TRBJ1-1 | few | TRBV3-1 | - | TGTGCCAGCAGCTCCAGGGCTGCATCGGAAGCTTTCTTT | CASSSRAASEAFF
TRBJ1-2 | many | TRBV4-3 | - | TGCGCCAGCAGCCAAGCCACGGATTATGGCTACACCTTC | CASSQATDYGYTF
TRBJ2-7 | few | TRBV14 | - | TGTGCCAGCAGCCAAGTTTTTGGGTTCGCGCAGTACTTC | CASSQVFGFAQYF
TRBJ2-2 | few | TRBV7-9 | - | TGTGCCAGCAGCCGCCAGCAAACCGGGGAGCTGTTTTTT | CASSRQQTGELFF
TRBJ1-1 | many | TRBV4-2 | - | TGTGCCGCTCAGGACAGAAACACTGAAGCTTTCTTT | CAAQDRNTEAFF
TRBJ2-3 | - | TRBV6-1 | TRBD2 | TGTGCCAGCATAGGGTTAGGGAGGGGCACAGATACGCAGTATTTT | CASIGLGRGTDTQYF